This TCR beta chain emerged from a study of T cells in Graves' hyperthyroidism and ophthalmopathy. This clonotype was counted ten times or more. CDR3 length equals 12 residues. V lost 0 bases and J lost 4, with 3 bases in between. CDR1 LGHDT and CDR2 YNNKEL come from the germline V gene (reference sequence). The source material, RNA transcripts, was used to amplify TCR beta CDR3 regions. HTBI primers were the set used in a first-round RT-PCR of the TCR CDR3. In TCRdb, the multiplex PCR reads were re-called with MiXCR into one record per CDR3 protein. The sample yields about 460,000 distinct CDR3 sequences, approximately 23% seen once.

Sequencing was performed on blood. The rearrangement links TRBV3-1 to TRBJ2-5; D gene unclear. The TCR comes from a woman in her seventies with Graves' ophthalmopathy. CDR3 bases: TGTGCCAGCAGCCAAGAGGGAGAGACCCAGTACTTC. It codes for CASSQEGETQYF.